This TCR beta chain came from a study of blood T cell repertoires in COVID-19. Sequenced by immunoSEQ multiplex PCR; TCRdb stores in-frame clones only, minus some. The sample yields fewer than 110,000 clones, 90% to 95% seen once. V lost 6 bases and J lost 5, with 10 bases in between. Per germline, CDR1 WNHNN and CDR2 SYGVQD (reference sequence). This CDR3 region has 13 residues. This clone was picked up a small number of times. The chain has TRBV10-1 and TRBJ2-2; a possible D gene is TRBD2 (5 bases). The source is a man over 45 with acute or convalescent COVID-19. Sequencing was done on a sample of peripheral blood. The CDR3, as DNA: TGCGCCAGCAGCCCCCGAGGGACCGGGGAGCTGTTTTTT. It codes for CASSPRGTGELFF.